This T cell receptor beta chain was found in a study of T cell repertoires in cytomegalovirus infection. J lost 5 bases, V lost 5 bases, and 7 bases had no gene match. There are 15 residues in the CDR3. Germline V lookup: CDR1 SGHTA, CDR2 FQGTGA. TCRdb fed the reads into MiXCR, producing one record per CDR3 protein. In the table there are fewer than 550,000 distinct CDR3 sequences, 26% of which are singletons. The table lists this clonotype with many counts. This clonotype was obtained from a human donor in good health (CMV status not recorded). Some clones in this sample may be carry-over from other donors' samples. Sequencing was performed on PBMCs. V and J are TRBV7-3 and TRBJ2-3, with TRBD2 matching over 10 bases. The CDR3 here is CASSPAGGPGDTQYF. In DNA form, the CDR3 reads TGTGCCAGCAGCCCAGCGGGAGGGCCGGGAGATACGCAGTATTTT.